The entry that follows covers one T cell receptor (beta chain) sequence. PCR employed 60 Vbeta and 13 Jbeta primers. Clones were read by immunoSEQ multiplex PCR, and TCRdb kept only the in-frame ones, dropping some. The sample consists of about 90,000 clones, approximately 84% of them appearing once. Trimming stripped 3 bases from V and 0 bases from J, with 14 bases between. Germline assignment: CDR1 KGHSH and CDR2 LQKENI. The CDR3 is made up of 16 amino acids. The data stem from a study of cytomegalovirus exposure and HLA in healthy donors. The clonotype originates from a man between 18 and 29 years old in good health and CMV-seronegative. J is TRBJ2-5 and V is TRBV18, with no clear D. The source material was PBMCs. The CDR3 region has the DNA TGTGCCAGCTCACCCCTAAGGAGTTGGGACCAAGAGACCCAGTACTTC. Its protein product is CASSPLRSWDQETQYF.